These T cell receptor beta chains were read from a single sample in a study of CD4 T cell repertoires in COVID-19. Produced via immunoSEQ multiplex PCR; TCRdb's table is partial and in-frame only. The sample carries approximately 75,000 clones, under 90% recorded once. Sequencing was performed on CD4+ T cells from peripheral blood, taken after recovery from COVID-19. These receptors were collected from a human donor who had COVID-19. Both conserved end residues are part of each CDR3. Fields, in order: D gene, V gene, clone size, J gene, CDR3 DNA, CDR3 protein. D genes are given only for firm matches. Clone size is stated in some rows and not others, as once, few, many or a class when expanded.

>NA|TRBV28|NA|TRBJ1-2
TGTGCCAGCAGGCAAGGGGCAGGGAGGTATGGCTACACCTTC
CASRQGAGRYGYTF
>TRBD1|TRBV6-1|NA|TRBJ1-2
TGTGCCAGCAGTGAGTTTATGGGACAGAACTTCCTAAACTATGGCTACACCTTC
CASSEFMGQNFLNYGYTF
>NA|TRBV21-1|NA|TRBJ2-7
TGTGCCAGCAGCAAATCTGACGGAGGCTCCTACGAGCAGTACTTC
CASSKSDGGSYEQYF
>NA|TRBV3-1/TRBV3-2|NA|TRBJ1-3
TGTGCCAGCAGCCATAAGGGGAGGACTGGAAACACCATATATTTT
CASSHKGRTGNTIYF
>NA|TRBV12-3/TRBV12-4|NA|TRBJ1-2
TGTGCCAGCAGTTTGGGTGGGCGCTGGGGGTTCACCTTC
CASSLGGRWGFTF
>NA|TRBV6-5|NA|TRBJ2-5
TGTGCCAGCAGATTTAGAGGGCAAGAGACCCAGTACTTC
CASRFRGQETQYF
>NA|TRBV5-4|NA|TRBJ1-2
TGTGCCAGCAGCTTGCGAGGACCGACCGGCTACACCTTC
CASSLRGPTGYTF
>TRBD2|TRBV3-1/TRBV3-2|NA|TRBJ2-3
TGTGCCAGCAGTTACACAAGCGGGGGGCTCACAGATACGCAGTATTTT
CASSYTSGGLTDTQYF
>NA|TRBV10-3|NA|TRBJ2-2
TGTGCCATCAGTGCAGCCCCCGGGGAGCTGTTTTTT
CAISAAPGELFF
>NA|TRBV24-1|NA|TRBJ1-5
TGTGCCACCAGTGGGCCCGGGAGTAGCAATCAGCCCCAGCATTTT
CATSGPGSSNQPQHF
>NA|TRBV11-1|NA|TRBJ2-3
TGTGCCAGCAGCTTCATCCGCGATACGCAGTATTTT
CASSFIRDTQYF
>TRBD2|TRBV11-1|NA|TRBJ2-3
TGTGCCAGCAGCCTGGGGACTAGCGAAACAGATACGCAGTATTTT
CASSLGTSETDTQYF
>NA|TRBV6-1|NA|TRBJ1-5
TGTGCCAGCAGTGACGGGACACTTGATCAGCCCCAGCATTTT
CASSDGTLDQPQHF
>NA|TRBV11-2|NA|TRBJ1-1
TGTGCCAGCAGCTTTGGGACACCTTTTGCGTCCACTGAAGCTTTCTTT
CASSFGTPFASTEAFF
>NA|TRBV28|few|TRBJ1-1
TGTGCCAGCAGTTTAAGGGCCACTGAAGCTTTCTTT
CASSLRATEAFF
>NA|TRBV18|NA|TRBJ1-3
TGTGCCAGCTCACCCCGACAGGCGACAGCGGGAAACACCATATATTTT
CASSPRQATAGNTIYF
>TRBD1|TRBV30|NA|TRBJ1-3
TGTGCCTGGAAGGACAGGGAGGCTGGAAACACCATATATTTT
CAWKDREAGNTIYF
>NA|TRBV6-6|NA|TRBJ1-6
TGTGCCAGCAGTTACTCGGAAGATAATTCACCCCTCCACTTT
CASSYSEDNSPLHF
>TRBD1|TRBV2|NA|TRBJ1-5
TGTGCCAGCAGTAAGGACAGGTATCAGCCCCAGCATTTT
CASSKDRYQPQHF
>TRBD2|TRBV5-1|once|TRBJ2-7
TGCGCCAGCAGCTTGGTCGGCGGGAGGGATGGGAACTACGAGCAGTACTTC
CASSLVGGRDGNYEQYF
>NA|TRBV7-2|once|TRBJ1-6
TGTGCCAGCAGCTTACAGGGGTCACCCCTCCACTTT
CASSLQGSPLHF
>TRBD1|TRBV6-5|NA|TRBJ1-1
TGTGCCGCGACCGGGACAGGATACACTGAAGCTTTCTTT
CAATGTGYTEAFF
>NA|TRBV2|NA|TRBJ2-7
TGTGCCAGCAGTGGGGACATCTACGAGCAGTACTTC
CASSGDIYEQYF